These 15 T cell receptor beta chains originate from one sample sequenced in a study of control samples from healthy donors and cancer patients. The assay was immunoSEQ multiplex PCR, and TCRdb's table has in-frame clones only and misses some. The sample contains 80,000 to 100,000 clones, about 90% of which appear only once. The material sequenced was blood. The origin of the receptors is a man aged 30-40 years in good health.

The CDR3 reads CASSLVLGATYEQYF. CDR3 nucleotide sequence: TGTGCCAGCAGCTTGGTATTGGGAGCAACCTACGAGCAGTACTTC. The chain carries TRBV5-4 and TRBJ2-7, with D possibly TRBD2 on 5 matching bases. Germline lookup yields CDR1 SGHNT and CDR2 YYREEE (reference sequence). Trimming shortened V by 0 bases and J by 2 bases, and 12 bases separated the two germline ends. The CDR3 has 15 residues.

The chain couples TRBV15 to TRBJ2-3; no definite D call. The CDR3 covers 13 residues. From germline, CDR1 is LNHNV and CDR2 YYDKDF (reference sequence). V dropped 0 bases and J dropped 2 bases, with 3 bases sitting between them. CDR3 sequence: CATSRDFTDTQYF. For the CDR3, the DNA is TGTGCCACCAGCAGAGATTTCACAGATACGCAGTATTTT.

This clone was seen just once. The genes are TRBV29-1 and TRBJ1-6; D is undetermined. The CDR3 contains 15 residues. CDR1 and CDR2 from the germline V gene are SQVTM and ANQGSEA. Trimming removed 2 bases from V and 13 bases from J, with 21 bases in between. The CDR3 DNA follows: TGCAGCGTTGAACTCTCGGGCGGCCTTCTGTGGCCCCTCCACTTT. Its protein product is CSVELSGGLLWPLHF.

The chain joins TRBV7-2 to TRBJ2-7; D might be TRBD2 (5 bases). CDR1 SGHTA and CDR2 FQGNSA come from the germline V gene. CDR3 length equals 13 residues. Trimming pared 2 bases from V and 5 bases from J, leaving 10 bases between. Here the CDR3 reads CASSLYGVHEQYF. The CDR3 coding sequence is TGTGCCAGCAGCTTATACGGGGTCCACGAGCAGTACTTC. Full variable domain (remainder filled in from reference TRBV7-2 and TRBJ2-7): GAGVSQSPSNKVTEKGKDVELRCDPISGHTALYWYRQSLGQGLEFLIYFQGNSAPDKSGLPSDRFSAERTGGSVSTLTIQRTQQEDSAVYLCASSLYGVHEQYFGPGTRLTVT.

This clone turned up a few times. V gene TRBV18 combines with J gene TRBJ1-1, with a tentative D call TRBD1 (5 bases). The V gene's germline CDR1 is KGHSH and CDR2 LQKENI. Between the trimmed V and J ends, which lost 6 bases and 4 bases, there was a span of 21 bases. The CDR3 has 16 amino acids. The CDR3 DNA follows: TGTGCCAGCTCGTCGGGGTCTGCAGGGCGGGGCACTGAAGCTTTCTTT. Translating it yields CASSSGSAGRGTEAFF.

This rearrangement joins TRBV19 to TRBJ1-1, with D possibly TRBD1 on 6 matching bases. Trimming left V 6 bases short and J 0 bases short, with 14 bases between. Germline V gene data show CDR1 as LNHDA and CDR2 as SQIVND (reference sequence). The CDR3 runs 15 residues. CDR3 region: CASSPGQFMNTEAFF. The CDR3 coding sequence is TGTGCCAGTAGCCCCGGACAGTTCATGAACACTGAAGCTTTCTTT.

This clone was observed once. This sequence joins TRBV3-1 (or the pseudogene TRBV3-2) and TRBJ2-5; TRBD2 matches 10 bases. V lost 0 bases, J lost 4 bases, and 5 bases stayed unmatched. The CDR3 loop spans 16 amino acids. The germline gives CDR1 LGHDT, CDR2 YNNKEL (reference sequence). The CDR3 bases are TGTGCCAGCAGCCAAGATCAGGTAGCGGGGGGAGAGACCCAGTACTTC. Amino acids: CASSQDQVAGGETQYF.

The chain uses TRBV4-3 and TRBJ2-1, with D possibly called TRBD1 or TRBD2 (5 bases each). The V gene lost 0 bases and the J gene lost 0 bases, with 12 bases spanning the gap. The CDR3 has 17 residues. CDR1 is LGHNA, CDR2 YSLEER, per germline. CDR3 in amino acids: CASSQDSWGSSYNEQFF. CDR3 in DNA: TGCGCCAGCAGCCAAGATTCTTGGGGGAGCTCCTACAATGAGCAGTTCTTC.

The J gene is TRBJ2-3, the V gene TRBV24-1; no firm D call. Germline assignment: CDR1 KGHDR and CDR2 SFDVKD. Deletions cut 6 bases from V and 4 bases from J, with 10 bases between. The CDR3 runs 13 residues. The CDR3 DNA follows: TGTGCCACCAGTCCCGGATCCCCAGATACGCAGTATTTT. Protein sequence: CATSPGSPDTQYF.

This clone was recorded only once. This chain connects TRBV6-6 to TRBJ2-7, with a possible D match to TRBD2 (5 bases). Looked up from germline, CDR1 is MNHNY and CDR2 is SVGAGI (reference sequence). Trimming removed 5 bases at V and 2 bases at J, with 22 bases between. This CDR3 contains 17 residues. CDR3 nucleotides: TGTGCCAGCAGTCCCACTGATCCCTGGCGGGCCGCCTACGAGCAGTACTTC. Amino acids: CASSPTDPWRAAYEQYF.

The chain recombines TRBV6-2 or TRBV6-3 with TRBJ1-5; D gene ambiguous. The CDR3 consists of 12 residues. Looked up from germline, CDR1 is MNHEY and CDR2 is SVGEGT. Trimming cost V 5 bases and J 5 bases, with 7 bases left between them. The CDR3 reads CASSHQDQPQHF. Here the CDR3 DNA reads TGTGCCAGCAGTCACCAAGATCAGCCCCAGCATTTT.

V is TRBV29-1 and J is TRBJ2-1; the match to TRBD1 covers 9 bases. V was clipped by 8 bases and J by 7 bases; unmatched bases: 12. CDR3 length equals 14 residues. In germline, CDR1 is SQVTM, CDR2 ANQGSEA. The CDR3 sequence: CSHEEDRGRNEQFF. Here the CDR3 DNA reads TGCAGCCACGAAGAGGACAGGGGACGGAATGAGCAGTTCTTC.

CDR3 sequence: CASSGDNEQFF. As DNA, the CDR3 is TGTGCCAGCAGTGGGGACAATGAGCAGTTCTTC. The chain employs TRBV25-1 and TRBJ2-1; no clear D. The CDR3 spans 11 residues. Germline V gene data show CDR1 as MGHDK and CDR2 as SYGVNS. Trimming pared 4 bases from V and 5 bases from J, leaving 3 bases between.

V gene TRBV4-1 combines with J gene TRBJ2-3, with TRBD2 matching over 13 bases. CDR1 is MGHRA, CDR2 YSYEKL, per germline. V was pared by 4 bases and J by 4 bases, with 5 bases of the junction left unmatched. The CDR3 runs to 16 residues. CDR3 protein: CASSPGLAGVADTQYF. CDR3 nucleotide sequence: TGCGCCAGCAGCCCTGGACTAGCGGGAGTGGCAGATACGCAGTATTTT.

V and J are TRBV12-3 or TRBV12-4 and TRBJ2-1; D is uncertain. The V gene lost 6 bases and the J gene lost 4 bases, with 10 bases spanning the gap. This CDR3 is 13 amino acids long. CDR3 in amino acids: CASRLIRYNEQFF. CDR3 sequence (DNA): TGTGCCAGCAGACTCATACGATACAATGAGCAGTTCTTC.